The clone carrying this TCR beta chain was observed a few times. Described time point: sample taken at primary tumor resection. The sample belongs to a study of spatial heterogeneity in lung cancer. From the 5' RACE reads, TCRdb called clonotypes with MiXCR, one entry per CDR3 protein. The sample consists of some 100,000 distinct CDR3 sequences, 12% of them appearing once. The CDR3 is made up of 18 amino acids. The source material was PBMCs, sampled at surgery. The chain uses TRBV3-2 and TRBJ2-7; the table's D call, TRBD2, has no DNA check behind it. TRBV3-2 is a recognized pseudogene. The sequence derives from a male donor with early-stage non-small cell lung cancer. The DNA of the CDR3 is TGTGCCAGCCCTCGACACCCAAAACCATCCGGAGGGTTCTACGAGCAGTACTTC. Translated, it gives CASPRHPKPSGGFYEQYF.